This T cell receptor beta chain was recovered during a study of CD8 T cells in ankylosing spondylitis. Whole-study results and caveats: A motif in TCR beta, a set of eight or nine highly homologous variants, appeared characteristic of ankylosing spondylitis blood. Significant enrichment of disease-linked clones was reportedly seen in matched ankylosing spondylitis synovial fluid. Peripheral blood samples showed relatively rare disease-linked clones, and these clones were CD8+.

Of note for this clonotype: Antigen: not known.

V was clipped by 7 bases and J by 9 bases; unmatched bases: 14. This CDR3 is 15 amino acids long. Germline values: CDR1 SGHVS, CDR2 FQNEAQ. Making use of molecular barcodes, quantitative 5'-RACE generated TCR beta libraries. TCRdb re-derived calls from the 5' RACE reads in MiXCR, one entry per CDR3 protein. Of more than 500,000 distinct CDR3 sequences in the sample, 5.3% were seen once. The source is a male donor with ankylosing spondylitis. What was sequenced was blood, either unsorted or a sorted T cell fraction (not recorded which). The chain carries TRBV7-8 and TRBJ2-3; 9 positions match TRBD1. Here the CDR3 reads CASTKVDRGQGTQYF. DNA for the CDR3: TGTGCCAGCACCAAAGTGGACAGGGGCCAAGGGACGCAGTATTTT.